Described below is a single T cell receptor (beta chain) sequence and its context. The data stem from a study of blood T cell repertoires in COVID-19. Sequencing used immunoSEQ multiplex PCR; TCRdb keeps in-frame clones, though not all of them. The table includes about 140,000 clones, roughly 80% detected once. Per the germline V gene, CDR1 is SGHTS and CDR2 is YDEGEE. The CDR3 runs 12 residues. V dropped 5 bases and J dropped 4 bases, with 6 bases sitting between them. The receptor was derived from a woman aged 50 to 60 with active or convalescent COVID-19. This chain links TRBV5-8 with TRBJ1-4; D remains unclear. Sequenced sample: peripheral blood. CDR3 region: CASSYFNEKLFF. Here the CDR3 DNA reads TGTGCCAGCAGTTACTTTAATGAAAAACTGTTTTTT.